The subject of this entry is one TCR beta chain. What it recognizes is unknown. Per the germline V gene, CDR1 is LNHNV and CDR2 is YYDKDF (reference sequence). V lost 1 base and J 5 bases, leaving 14 bases between the germline ends. The CDR3 is 15 residues long. This record belongs to a study of neurological immune-mediated disorders. Notes on the study in general: HTLV-1-associated myelopathy had the most TCR clonal expansion, whereas multiple sclerosis had the least (lower than in healthy controls). Private repertoires in all groups were suggested, as expanded clones shared no CDR3 amino acid sequences across subjects.

The cDNA was synthesized by 5'RACE incorporating 10-nucleotide random UMIs. TCRdb reprocessed the 5' RACE reads via MiXCR and lists one record per CDR3 protein. The table lists tens of thousands of distinct CDR3 sequences, roughly 6.2% of them singletons. For sorted libraries, the input was 1 million CD4+ or CD8+ T cells. The sequence derives from a man aged 18-30 years in good health. The chain employs TRBV15 and TRBJ1-1, with a possible D match to TRBD1 (6 bases). Sequencing was done on a sample of CD8+ T cells from blood. The CDR3 nucleotides are TGTGCCACCAGCAGAGTACCGGGACAATGGACTGAAGCTTTCTTT. Residues: CATSRVPGQWTEAFF. Full variable domain (rest looked up from reference TRBV15 and TRBJ1-1): DAMVIQNPRYQVTQFGKPVTLSCSQTLNHNVMYWYQQKSSQAPKLLFHYYDKDFNNEADTPDNFQSRRPNTSFCFLDIRSPGLGDTAMYLCATSRVPGQWTEAFFGQGTRLTVV.